The 25 T cell receptor beta chains below come from one sample, sequenced in a study of blood T cell repertoires in COVID-19. Some clones are missing from TCRdb's copy, which holds only in-frame ones; the method was immunoSEQ multiplex PCR. The sample consists of about 220,000 clones, roughly 88% of them appearing once. The sequencing input was PBMCs or T cells enriched from blood (not recorded which). All receptors derive from a woman aged 45-65 years with acute COVID-19.

The table lists this clone with a few counts. The rearrangement uses TRBV6-1 and TRBJ1-5, with D possibly matching TRBD1 (5 bases). This CDR3 has 13 amino acids. Trimming pared 0 bases from V and 9 bases from J, leaving 9 bases between. Germline V CDR1 and CDR2: MNHNS, SASEGT. DNA of the CDR3: TGTGCCAGCAGTGAAGCCGACAGACGGCCCCAGCATTTT. It yields the protein CASSEADRRPQHF.

The chain couples TRBV29-1 to TRBJ1-1, with 9 nucleotides matching TRBD1. V was pared by 7 bases and J by 2 bases, with 11 bases of the junction left unmatched. CDR1 SQVTM and CDR2 ANQGSEA come from the germline V gene. This CDR3 is 15 amino acids long. CDR3 in amino acids: CSANGGTGFNTEAFF. CDR3 nucleotides: TGCAGCGCCAATGGCGGGACAGGGTTTAACACTGAAGCTTTCTTT.

V is TRBV5-1 and J is TRBJ1-2, with a tentative D call TRBD1 (5 bases). The CDR3 is made up of 15 amino acids. V was pared by 1 base and J by 5 bases, with 15 bases between. CDR1 and CDR2 (germline): SGHRS, YFSETQ. The CDR3, as DNA: TGCGCCAGCAGCTTGAGGCAGGGAAATAGTTATGGCTACACCTTC. As protein: CASSLRQGNSYGYTF.

The chain is built from TRBV9 and TRBJ2-3; D gene unclear. The CDR3 contains 15 residues. V was shortened by 7 bases and J by 2 bases, with 17 bases between the two germline ends. Germline V gene sequence: CDR1 SGDLS, CDR2 YYNGEE. CDR3 sequence (DNA): TGTGCCAGCCTCCCCGGAGCAGCGAACACAGATACGCAGTATTTT. It yields the protein CASLPGAANTDTQYF. The variable domain in full, completed from reference TRBV9 and TRBJ2-3, reads DSGVTQTPKHLITATGQRVTLRCSPRSGDLSVYWYQQSLDQGLQFLIQYYNGEERAKGNILERFSAQQFPDLHSELNLSSLELGDSALYFCASLPGAANTDTQYFGPGTRLTVL.

DNA of the CDR3: TGTGCCTACCAGGGAAGGGCCAACCTTCGTGCTTTCTTT. Translating it yields CAYQGRANLRAFF. V is TRBV30 and J is TRBJ1-1; TRBD1 is a possible D gene (5 bases). The CDR3 runs 13 residues. CDR1 is GTSNPN, CDR2 SVGIG, per germline (reference sequence). Trimming cost V 7 bases and J 11 bases, with 23 bases left between them.

This sequence joins TRBV28 and TRBJ1-6; D remains ambiguous. In germline, CDR1 is MDHEN, CDR2 SYDVKM. V was trimmed by 1 base and J by 10 bases, leaving 5 bases between them. The CDR3 contains 12 residues. The CDR3 protein is CASSLFLSPLHF. The CDR3 DNA follows: TGTGCCAGCAGTTTATTTCTCTCACCCCTCCACTTT. Full variable domain (remainder filled in from reference TRBV28 and TRBJ1-6): DVKVTQSSRYLVKRTGEKVFLECVQDMDHENMFWYRQDPGLGLRLIYFSYDVKMKEKGDIPEGYSVSREKKERFSLILESASTNQTSMYLCASSLFLSPLHFGNGTRLTVT.

V usage is TRBV7-9 and J usage is TRBJ1-1, with a possible D match to TRBD1 (6 bases). This CDR3 is 14 amino acids long. V lost 1 base and J 5 bases, leaving 11 bases between the germline ends. The germline V gene has CDR1 SEHNR and CDR2 FQNEAQ (reference sequence). CDR3 DNA sequence: TGTGCCAGCAGCTTAGGGGCAGGGGTTACTGAAGCTTTCTTT. Protein sequence: CASSLGAGVTEAFF.

This clone has a handful of counts. The chain couples TRBV27 to TRBJ2-7; D may be TRBD1 (5 bases). V gave up 4 bases and J gave up 5 bases, with 12 bases separating them. The CDR3 sequence is 13 residues long. Germline loops: CDR1 MNHEY, CDR2 SMNVEV (reference sequence). The CDR3 spells CASSSRRAHEQYF. CDR3 DNA: TGTGCCAGCAGTTCCCGCAGGGCCCACGAGCAGTACTTC.

The chain is built from TRBV7-8 and TRBJ2-7; D might be TRBD2 (5 bases). V shed 0 bases and J shed 6 bases, with 9 bases lying between them. Germline CDR1 SGHVS, CDR2 FQNEAQ. The CDR3 runs 13 residues. CDR3 nucleotide sequence: TGTGCCAGCAGCTTAGCTCGGGGAACCGAGCAGTACTTC. The encoded protein is CASSLARGTEQYF.

V and J are TRBV28 and TRBJ2-3; D remains ambiguous. Germline-derived CDR1 and CDR2 are MDHEN and SYDVKM. Trimming stripped 6 bases from V and 5 bases from J, with 12 bases between. The CDR3 totals 13 residues. CDR3 nucleotide sequence: TGTGCCAGCAGGCCCACCGGTGAAGATACGCAGTATTTT. This encodes CASRPTGEDTQYF. Full variable domain (remainder filled in from reference TRBV28 and TRBJ2-3): DVKVTQSSRYLVKRTGEKVFLECVQDMDHENMFWYRQDPGLGLRLIYFSYDVKMKEKGDIPEGYSVSREKKERFSLILESASTNQTSMYLCASRPTGEDTQYFGPGTRLTVL.

The chain recombines TRBV4-1 with TRBJ2-3, with D maybe TRBD2 (5 bases). This CDR3 contains 16 residues. V lost 0 bases to trimming and J lost 0 bases, with 10 bases between them. Germline CDR1 reads MGHRA; CDR2 reads YSYEKL. CDR3: CASSQDFWTSTDTQYF. Written as DNA, the CDR3 is TGCGCCAGCAGCCAAGATTTTTGGACTAGCACAGATACGCAGTATTTT.

The chain couples TRBV28 to TRBJ2-7; 9 bases align to TRBD1. With V trimmed by 7 bases and J by 4 bases, 14 bases remained unmatched. CDR1 is MDHEN and CDR2 is SYDVKM in the germline V gene. The CDR3 has 16 amino acids. The CDR3: CASKTTGTGLLYEQYF. The CDR3 coding sequence is TGTGCCAGCAAAACGACCGGGACAGGGCTCTTATACGAGCAGTACTTC.

The rearrangement uses TRBV6-2 or TRBV6-3 and TRBJ2-3, with 15 bases matching TRBD2. Germline V CDR1 and CDR2: MNHEY, SVGEGT. There are 17 residues in the CDR3. V shed 1 base and J 5 bases; nucleotides not matched to a gene: 4. CDR3 loop: CASSYWGLAGGGDTQYF. The DNA for the CDR3 is TGTGCCAGCAGTTACTGGGGACTAGCGGGAGGTGGAGATACGCAGTATTTT.

The chain is built from TRBV6-5 and TRBJ1-5, with D hard to call. The germline V and J ends were trimmed by 6 bases and 5 bases, with 11 bases remaining between them. Looked up from germline, CDR1 is MNHEY and CDR2 is SVGAGI. The CDR3 totals 13 residues. The CDR3 reads CASREVPDQPQHF. CDR3 coding DNA: TGTGCCAGCAGGGAGGTACCGGATCAGCCCCAGCATTTT.

This clone was counted only a few times. The chain recombines TRBV4-3 with TRBJ2-7; 7 positions agree with TRBD1. Germline V gene lookup returns CDR1 LGHNA and CDR2 YSLEER. The CDR3 has 14 amino acids. Unmatched junction bases numbered 6, after V lost 3 bases and J lost 4 bases. The CDR3 sequence is CASSQSRGRYEQYF. In DNA, the CDR3 is TGCGCCAGCAGCCAGTCGAGGGGGCGGTACGAGCAGTACTTC.

The chain recombines TRBV19 with TRBJ1-3; 7 bases agree with TRBD1. There are 15 residues in the CDR3. Germline V lookup: CDR1 LNHDA, CDR2 SQIVND (reference sequence). J was trimmed by 2 bases and V by 6 bases; bases with no gene match: 7. The chain's CDR3 is CASRQQGLTGNTIYF. CDR3 coding DNA: TGTGCCAGTAGGCAACAGGGGTTAACTGGAAACACCATATATTTT.

The CDR3 DNA sequence: TGTGCCAGCAGTTATTATGAGGGAAACGGAAACACCATATATTTT. Translating it yields CASSYYEGNGNTIYF. The gene calls are TRBV6-6 and TRBJ1-3, with unresolved D. CDR1 and CDR2 from the germline V gene are MNHNY and SVGAGI (reference sequence). The length of the CDR3 is 15 residues. The V end was cut by 3 bases, the J end by 4 bases, with 13 bases between.

The V and J genes are TRBV19 and TRBJ2-1; TRBD2 matches at 9 bases. The ends lost 7 bases at V and 4 bases at J; junction bases unmatched: 8. This CDR3 has 15 amino acids. The germline V gene encodes CDR1 LNHDA and CDR2 SQIVND (reference sequence). CDR3 DNA sequence: TGTGCCAGTAACCCTAGCGGGAACAGATACAATGAGCAGTTCTTC. This sequence encodes CASNPSGNRYNEQFF.

The J gene is TRBJ2-5, the V gene TRBV5-1, with 9 bases matching TRBD1. V was clipped by 0 bases and J by 3 bases; unmatched bases: 6. The length of the CDR3 is 16 residues. Germline CDR1 is SGHRS and CDR2 is YFSETQ. Written as DNA, the CDR3 is TGCGCCAGCAGCTTGGTCCTCCGGGACAGGGAAGAGACCCAGTACTTC. Amino acids: CASSLVLRDREETQYF. Full variable domain (outside the CDR3, taken from reference TRBV5-1 and TRBJ2-5): KAGVTQTPRYLIKTRGQQVTLSCSPISGHRSVSWYQQTPGQGLQFLFEYFSETQRNKGNFPGRFSGRQFSNSRSEMNVSTLELGDSALYLCASSLVLRDREETQYFGPGTRLLVL.

As to this clone: At one end, the junction sequence differs from germline, possibly due to a read error. The sample carries other DNA sequences with the same CDR3. The chain recombines TRBV3-1 (or the pseudogene TRBV3-2) with TRBJ2-2; 7 nucleotides line up with TRBD2. The CDR3 spans 14 residues. CDR1 is LGHDT, CDR2 YNNKEL, per germline (reference sequence). In nucleotides, the CDR3 is TGTGCCAGCAGCCAAGGACTAGCAACCGGGGAGTTGTTTTTT. It translates to CASSQGLATGELFF.

This chain joins TRBV5-5 and TRBJ2-1; D gene unclear. Germline values: CDR1 SGHKS, CDR2 YYEKEE (reference sequence). Trimming removed 5 bases at V and 2 bases at J, with 14 bases between. The CDR3 is 15 residues long. Here the CDR3 reads CASSRVERTYNEQFF. CDR3 bases: TGTGCCAGCAGTCGCGTGGAGAGGACCTACAATGAGCAGTTCTTC.

This clone was seen a handful of times. V usage is TRBV7-3 and J usage is TRBJ2-2; 7 bases fit TRBD2. V was pared by 2 bases and J by 8 bases, with 8 bases of the junction left unmatched. This CDR3 has 15 amino acids. CDR1 and CDR2 from the germline V gene are SGHTA and FQGTGA. CDR3 sequence (DNA): TGTGCCAGCAGCTTATTGGGCGGGAGAAATGGGGAGCTGTTTTTT. As protein: CASSLLGGRNGELFF.

The chain joins TRBV27 to TRBJ1-1, with TRBD1 as a possible D gene (5 bases). The V end was cut by 0 bases, the J end by 3 bases, with 14 bases between. Germline CDR1 and CDR2: MNHEY and SMNVEV (reference sequence). The CDR3 contains 16 residues. The chain's CDR3 is CASSLSYIFRDTEAFF. For the CDR3, the DNA is TGTGCCAGCAGTTTATCATATATTTTCAGGGACACTGAAGCTTTCTTT.

This clone has just one count. The V call is TRBV28, the J call TRBJ2-3; 7 bases line up with TRBD2. Looked up from germline, CDR1 is MDHEN and CDR2 is SYDVKM. The CDR3 runs to 19 residues. V lost 3 bases and J lost 2; bases outside the gene matches: 17. As DNA, the CDR3 is TGTGCCAGCAGTTTGGTTGGACTAGTGGCGGGAGCCCACACAGATACGCAGTATTTT. Amino acids: CASSLVGLVAGAHTDTQYF.

The count of this clone is one. The chain has TRBV19 and TRBJ1-5; possibly TRBD1 for D (5 bases). CDR3 length: 16 residues. V was cut by 4 bases and J by 0 bases, with 13 bases left in between. Looked up from germline, CDR1 is LNHDA and CDR2 is SQIVND (reference sequence). In DNA form, the CDR3 reads TGTGCCAGTAGTAAGGCAGGGCAGTATAGCAATCAGCCCCAGCATTTT. The encoded protein is CASSKAGQYSNQPQHF.